Following are 25 T cell receptor beta chains from one sample sequenced in a study of T cell repertoires in cytomegalovirus infection. From the reads, TCRdb called clonotypes with MiXCR, one entry per CDR3 protein. The sample comprises about 310,000 distinct CDR3 sequences, 20% to 30% of which are singletons, and roughly 14% rests with the top ten. Antigens for these TCRs are unknown. The sequences come from cultured PBMCs, collected from culture after CMV antigen stimulation. The receptors derive from a human donor in good health (CMV status not recorded). Some clones in this sample may be carry-over from other donors' samples.

Ten or more counts support this clonotype. The genes are TRBV7-2 and TRBJ1-2; D gene uncertain. Germline CDR1 and CDR2: SGHTA and FQGNSA. The CDR3 is 13 amino acids. V was shortened by 3 bases and J by 2 bases, with 7 bases between the two germline ends. CDR3 nucleotide sequence: TGTGCCAGCAGCTTTGGGTCCAACTATGGCTACACCTTC. Protein: CASSFGSNYGYTF.

The rearrangement joins TRBV12-3 or TRBV12-4 to TRBJ2-7, with D possibly matching TRBD2 (7 bases). The CDR3 is 14 amino acids. V lost 3 bases, J lost 5 bases, and 14 bases lay in between. The CDR3 region has the DNA TGTGCCAGCAGTTTGGGCGGGGGCGTCGACGAGCAGTACTTC. Translated, it gives CASSLGGGVDEQYF.

This clonotype showed up many times. The chain is built from TRBV4-3 and TRBJ2-1; 10 positions agree with TRBD2. Losses at the gene ends were 0 bases for V and 2 bases for J; bases not matched to a gene: 7. Germline V gene sequence: CDR1 LGHNA, CDR2 YSLEER. CDR3 length: 18 residues. The CDR3 DNA follows: TGCGCCAGCAGCCAAGAAGCCCCCCTAGCGGGAGCCTACAATGAGCAGTTCTTC. It translates to CASSQEAPLAGAYNEQFF.

This clonotype was detected only a few times. The junction shows a germline mismatch at one end, possibly a read error. V gene TRBV29-1 combines with J gene TRBJ1-3, with D unresolved. The CDR3 length is 15 residues. Germline V gives CDR1 SQVTM, CDR2 ANQGSEA. The CDR3 region has the DNA TGCAGCGTTGCTCCGCAAGGCACCTCTAGAAACACCATATATTTT. Protein: CSVAPQGTSRNTIYF. The complete variable domain, with remaining parts taken from reference TRBV29-1 and TRBJ1-3, reads SAVISQKPSRDICQRGTSLTIQCQVDSQVTMMFWYRQQPGQSLTLIATANQGSEATYESGFVIDKFPISRPNLTFSTLTVSNMSPEDSSIYLCSVAPQGTSRNTIYFGEGSWLTVV.

The table lists this clonotype with many counts. CDR3 DNA: TGTGCCAGCAGCTTAGAGGGGATGCCGTGGTATGGCTACACCTTC. Amino acids: CASSLEGMPWYGYTF. The V call is TRBV11-2, the J call TRBJ1-2, with no clear D. V was cut by 0 bases and J by 5 bases, with 13 bases left in between. CDR1 SGHAT and CDR2 FQNNGV come from the germline V gene. This CDR3 is built from 15 residues.

This clonotype occurred many times. The genes are TRBV7-2 and TRBJ1-2; 8 bases agree with TRBD1. V gave up 7 bases and J gave up 4 bases; unmatched junction bases: 8. The CDR3 covers 14 residues. Germline V gene lookup returns CDR1 SGHTA and CDR2 FQGNSA. CDR3 nucleotide sequence: TGTGCCAGCATCCGGCCGACAGGGGTCTATGGCTACACCTTC. As protein: CASIRPTGVYGYTF.

The chain uses TRBV10-3 and TRBJ1-1; TRBD1 matches 8 bases. The germline gives CDR1 ENHRY, CDR2 SYGVKD. The CDR3 is made up of 12 amino acids. Losses at the gene ends were 5 bases for V and 10 bases for J; bases not matched to a gene: 6. CDR3 sequence reads: CAISTTGEVAFF. CDR3 nucleotides: TGTGCCATCAGTACGACAGGGGAGGTAGCTTTCTTT.

CDR3 amino acids: CSARVGQKNTEAFF. CDR3 coding DNA: TGCAGTGCTAGAGTGGGACAGAAGAACACTGAAGCTTTCTTT. The chain is built from TRBV20-1 and TRBJ1-1; 7 nucleotides match TRBD1. The CDR3 covers 14 residues. V lost 1 base and J lost 1; bases outside the gene matches: 3. The V gene's germline CDR1 is DFQATT and CDR2 SNEGSKA (reference sequence).

Many counts were recorded for this clonotype. J is TRBJ2-7 and V is TRBV7-2, with D perhaps given as TRBD1 or TRBD2 (5 bases each). V was clipped by 6 bases and J by 2 bases, with 14 bases between them. The CDR3 sequence is 14 residues long. Germline V gene lookup returns CDR1 SGHTA and CDR2 FQGNSA. Here the CDR3 DNA reads TGTGCCAGCAGGCCTAGGGACCACACCTACGAGCAGTACTTC. Translation: CASRPRDHTYEQYF.

The CDR3 here is CASSSARGSNQPQHF. The CDR3 bases are TGTGCCAGCAGCTCGGCGCGCGGGTCAAATCAGCCCCAGCATTTT. The gene calls are TRBV7-9 and TRBJ1-5; no reliable D call. This CDR3 region has 15 residues. Germline V gene data show CDR1 as SEHNR and CDR2 as FQNEAQ (reference sequence). Trimming stripped 4 bases from V and 4 bases from J, with 14 bases between.

This clonotype occurred many times. V and J are TRBV28 and TRBJ1-2; D gene uncertain. The CDR3 is 16 amino acids. Germline CDR1 and CDR2: MDHEN and SYDVKM. Trimming pared 5 bases from V and 5 bases from J, leaving 21 bases between. The CDR3 region has the DNA TGTGCCAGCAGTCCTCCCGGCGGACGGCCGGCGTATGGCTACACCTTC. This sequence encodes CASSPPGGRPAYGYTF.

The chain couples TRBV7-6 to TRBJ2-7; D tentatively reads TRBD1 or TRBD2 (5 bases each). V was trimmed by 4 bases and J by 4 bases, leaving 11 bases between them. This CDR3 spans 13 amino acids. Germline V lookup: CDR1 SGHVS, CDR2 FNYEAQ. The CDR3 is CASSSGTLYEQYF. The CDR3 coding sequence is TGTGCCAGCAGCTCCGGGACCCTTTACGAGCAGTACTTC.

The chain links TRBV28 to TRBJ2-2; D is undetermined. Germline lookup yields CDR1 MDHEN and CDR2 SYDVKM. The CDR3 runs to 17 residues. Between the trimmed V and J ends, which lost 3 bases and 2 bases, there was a span of 16 bases. CDR3 bases: TGTGCCAGCAGTTTTCTTCACCCCCGCGAAAACACCGGGGAGCTGTTTTTT. Protein product: CASSFLHPRENTGELFF. Looking up the rest from reference TRBV28 and TRBJ2-2 gives the full variable domain: DVKVTQSSRYLVKRTGEKVFLECVQDMDHENMFWYRQDPGLGLRLIYFSYDVKMKEKGDIPEGYSVSREKKERFSLILESASTNQTSMYLCASSFLHPRENTGELFFGEGSRLTVL.

J is TRBJ2-7 and V is TRBV20-1, with D possibly being TRBD1 (5 bases). Trimming shortened V by 2 bases and J by 5 bases, and 13 bases separated the two germline ends. There are 13 residues in the CDR3. Germline assignment: CDR1 DFQATT and CDR2 SNEGSKA (reference sequence). For the CDR3, the DNA is TGCAGTGCTAGATCAGGACAAACCAACGAGCAGTACTTC. Encoded protein: CSARSGQTNEQYF.

The CDR3 sequence: CASSPVGGWGSEQYF. The CDR3 region has the DNA TGTGCCAGCAGCCCGGTAGGCGGATGGGGAAGCGAGCAGTACTTC. The gene calls are TRBV14 and TRBJ2-7; no clear D gene. The CDR3 is 15 amino acids. Germline CDR1 SGHDN, CDR2 FVKESK. Trimming took 4 bases from V and 6 from J, leaving 19 bases between them.

The sample holds a few counts of this clonotype. The chain uses TRBV28 and TRBJ1-1; D is undetermined. Germline loops: CDR1 MDHEN, CDR2 SYDVKM. Trimming left V 4 bases short and J 8 bases short, with 11 bases between. The CDR3 has 12 amino acids. CDR3 in amino acids: CASSWGSLEAFF. CDR3 DNA sequence: TGTGCCAGCAGTTGGGGAAGCTTAGAAGCTTTCTTT.

The chain's CDR3 is CASSKLAGAKNIQYF. The CDR3 DNA follows: TGCGCCAGCAGCAAACTAGCGGGAGCCAAAAACATTCAGTACTTC. The chain is built from TRBV4-1 and TRBJ2-4; 9 bases align to TRBD2. This CDR3 is 15 amino acids long. CDR1 is MGHRA and CDR2 is YSYEKL in the germline V gene. With V trimmed by 5 bases and J by 0 bases, 2 bases remained unmatched.

The chain carries TRBV5-4 and TRBJ2-7, with D perhaps TRBD2 (5 bases). Germline V gives CDR1 SGHNT, CDR2 YYREEE (reference sequence). The CDR3 runs to 13 residues. Trimming removed 3 bases from V and 1 base from J, with 8 bases in between. Written as DNA, the CDR3 is TGTGCCAGCAGCTCGGACTCATCCTACGAGCAGTACGTC. Translation gives CASSSDSSYEQYV.

The table lists this clonotype with a few counts. The chain joins TRBV27 to TRBJ2-6; D is undetermined. Between the trimmed V and J ends, which lost 2 bases and 2 bases, there was a span of 7 bases. The CDR3 length is 15 residues. From germline, CDR1 is MNHEY and CDR2 SMNVEV (reference sequence). CDR3 residues: CASSLEGTGANVLTF. The DNA for the CDR3 is TGTGCCAGCAGTTTAGAAGGGACTGGGGCCAACGTCCTGACTTTC.

V usage is TRBV29-1 and J usage is TRBJ2-5; 10 bases align to TRBD1. J lost 4 bases, V lost 3 bases, and 5 bases had no gene match. The CDR3 consists of 14 residues. CDR1 and CDR2 from the germline V gene are SQVTM and ANQGSEA. The chain's CDR3 is CSVDRQGARETQYF. In nucleotides, the CDR3 is TGCAGCGTTGATAGACAGGGGGCGAGAGAGACCCAGTACTTC.

This clonotype was found many times. This chain joins TRBV7-8 and TRBJ2-5, with D possibly called TRBD1 or TRBD2 (6 bases each). The V and J ends lost 5 bases and 0 bases respectively, with 19 bases between them. CDR1 is SGHVS, CDR2 FQNEAQ, per germline. The CDR3 contains 17 residues. CDR3 in amino acids: CASSPISGAEHQETQYF. The DNA of the CDR3 is TGTGCCAGCAGCCCAATATCGGGGGCAGAACACCAAGAGACCCAGTACTTC.

The chain links TRBV24-1 to TRBJ1-5; 7 nucleotides match TRBD1. J gave up 4 bases and V 7 bases, and 3 bases lay outside the gene matches. The CDR3 runs to 13 residues. Germline-derived CDR1 and CDR2 are KGHDR and SFDVKD. This CDR3 reads CATRGTENQPQHF. The CDR3 nucleotides are TGTGCCACCAGGGGGACAGAAAATCAGCCCCAGCATTTT.

This clonotype was found many times. V and J are TRBV7-2 and TRBJ1-2; D ambiguous. This CDR3 spans 12 amino acids. Germline CDR1 reads SGHTA; CDR2 reads FQGNSA. V gave up 5 bases and J gave up 5 bases, with 9 bases separating them. CDR3 in DNA: TGTGCCAGCAGCCCACGGACTTATGGCTACACCTTC. It codes for CASSPRTYGYTF.

This clonotype was observed a handful of times. CDR3 loop: CASRQPTGYPEQFF. For the CDR3, the DNA is TGTGCCAGCAGGCAACCAACAGGGTACCCTGAGCAGTTCTTC. V and J are TRBV6-5 and TRBJ2-1; D is perhaps TRBD1 (6 bases). CDR1 and CDR2 from the germline V gene are MNHEY and SVGAGI. This CDR3 has 14 residues. Trimming took off 6 bases at V and 9 bases at J, with 18 bases between the two ends.

In nucleotides, the CDR3 is TGTGCCACGGAGGGACAGGGAGCTAACTCGGGGGCCAACGTCCTGACTTTC. It is translated as CATEGQGANSGANVLTF. The V and J genes are TRBV10-3 and TRBJ2-6; TRBD1 aligns across 9 bases. Looked up from germline, CDR1 is ENHRY and CDR2 is SYGVKD. The CDR3 consists of 17 residues. Trimming took 10 bases from V and 4 from J; bases not matched to a gene: 14.